These 32 T cell receptor beta chains were sequenced from one sample in a study of Tregs in tolerant kidney transplant recipients. Generated by immunoSEQ multiplex PCR, the TCRdb table keeps only in-frame clones and is missing some. In the table there are about 110,000 clones, around 87% of which are singletons. Sequencing used CD4+ T cells from blood, obtained before the transplant. The source is a human donor who received a combined kidney and bone marrow transplant.

The V and J genes are TRBV7-2 and TRBJ2-7, with a possible D match to TRBD2 (5 bases). Germline lookup yields CDR1 SGHTA and CDR2 FQGNSA. This CDR3 contains 12 residues. V lost 3 bases, J lost 10 bases, and 13 bases lay in between. CDR3 amino acids: CASSLRGPPQYF. In DNA, the CDR3 is TGTGCCAGCAGCTTGAGAGGGCCCCCCCAGTACTTC.

The V call is TRBV28, the J call TRBJ1-2; unclear D gene. The V end lost 6 bases, the J end lost 4 bases, and 12 bases lay between the germline ends. Germline loops: CDR1 MDHEN, CDR2 SYDVKM. This CDR3 has 13 amino acids. As DNA, the CDR3 is TGTGCCAGCAGCCCCAACCGGTTCTATGGCTACACCTTC. Protein sequence: CASSPNRFYGYTF.

The chain has TRBV5-6 and TRBJ2-4; tentatively, D is TRBD2 (6 bases). Deletions cut 4 bases from V and 6 bases from J, with 8 bases between. The CDR3 contains 12 residues. CDR1 is SGHDT and CDR2 is YYEEEE in the germline V gene. The CDR3 region is CASSGGSNIQYF. The CDR3 coding sequence is TGTGCCAGCAGCGGGGGGTCAAACATTCAGTACTTC.

The chain joins TRBV6-6 to TRBJ2-1, with 9 positions matching TRBD2. V was pared by 4 bases and J by 9 bases, with 13 bases of the junction left unmatched. The V gene's germline CDR1 is MNHNY and CDR2 SVGAGI (reference sequence). The CDR3 is 16 amino acids. The CDR3 region is CASSLVGASGIGEQFF. In DNA form, the CDR3 reads TGTGCCAGCAGTTTGGTCGGGGCTAGCGGGATTGGTGAGCAGTTCTTC.

The chain carries TRBV27 and TRBJ2-7; 9 nucleotides line up with TRBD2. Trimming removed 0 bases from V and 2 bases from J; junction bases left unmatched: 5. The CDR3 sequence is 16 residues long. Germline V gene data show CDR1 as MNHEY and CDR2 as SMNVEV (reference sequence). CDR3 sequence (DNA): TGTGCCAGCAGTTTATCTAGCGGGAGAAATACCTACGAGCAGTACTTC. The encoded protein is CASSLSSGRNTYEQYF.

V is TRBV7-6 and J is TRBJ2-7; unclear D gene. The germline V gene encodes CDR1 SGHVS and CDR2 FNYEAQ. The CDR3 runs 15 residues. Trimming left V 1 base short and J 1 base short, with 11 bases between. CDR3 region: CASSLVAQRSYEQYF. The CDR3 nucleotides are TGTGCCAGCAGCTTAGTCGCGCAGAGGTCCTACGAGCAGTACTTC.

The rearrangement links TRBV11-3 to TRBJ2-1, with 11 bases matching TRBD2. This CDR3 has 14 amino acids. Losses at the gene ends were 5 bases for V and 8 bases for J; bases not matched to a gene: 5. Germline CDR1 reads SGHNT; CDR2 reads YENEEA. The CDR3 loop reads CASSDGTSGDEQFF. DNA of the CDR3: TGTGCCAGCAGCGACGGGACTAGCGGAGATGAGCAGTTCTTC.

This rearrangement joins TRBV11-2 to TRBJ2-1, with 11 bases identical to TRBD2. This CDR3 is built from 15 residues. Germline CDR1 reads SGHAT; CDR2 reads FQNNGV. Germline trimming cut 4 bases from V and 2 bases from J; bases unmatched to any gene: 1. For the CDR3, the DNA is TGTGCCAGCAGCTCGACTAGCGGGACCTACAATGAGCAGTTCTTC. Its translation is CASSSTSGTYNEQFF. The full variable domain, rest sourced from reference TRBV11-2 and TRBJ2-1, is EAGVAQSPRYKIIEKRQSVAFWCNPISGHATLYWYQQILGQGPKLLIQFQNNGVVDDSQLPKDRFSAERLKGVDSTLKIQPAKLEDSAVYLCASSSTSGTYNEQFFGPGTRLTVL.

The chain couples TRBV4-1 to TRBJ1-2; 7 bases are a match to TRBD1. The CDR3 loop spans 13 amino acids. Per the germline V gene, CDR1 is MGHRA and CDR2 is YSYEKL. V shed 4 bases and J 8 bases; nucleotides not matched to a gene: 7. The CDR3 bases are TGCGCCAGCAGCCTCACAGGGGCGGGGGGCTACACCTTC. Translating gives CASSLTGAGGYTF.

The rearrangement links TRBV4-2 to TRBJ2-1; TRBD2 might be the D (6 bases). The CDR3 runs 14 residues. CDR1 is LGHNA, CDR2 YNFKEQ, per germline. V lost 0 bases, J lost 9 bases, and 12 bases lay in between. In DNA form, the CDR3 reads TGTGCCAGCAGCCAAGAGGTGCTAGCGCCTGAGCAGTTCTTC. Amino acids: CASSQEVLAPEQFF.

The rearrangement uses TRBV7-2 and TRBJ2-7; D is perhaps TRBD2 (5 bases). This CDR3 has 11 residues. Deletions cut 8 bases from V and 2 bases from J, with 7 bases between. Germline values: CDR1 SGHTA, CDR2 FQGNSA. CDR3: CASAGPYEQYF. The DNA of the CDR3 is TGTGCCAGCGCGGGTCCCTACGAGCAGTACTTC.

The chain recombines TRBV6-1 with TRBJ2-1; 15 bases line up with TRBD2. The CDR3 is 18 residues long. The germline CDR1 and CDR2 sequences are MNHNS and SASEGT. The V segment lost 4 bases and the J segment 8 bases; nucleotides outside the gene matches: 12. CDR3: CASSVRGTGTSGRYEQFF. CDR3 nucleotides: TGTGCCAGCAGTGTTAGGGGGACCGGGACTAGCGGGAGGTATGAGCAGTTCTTC.

The chain combines TRBV23-1 with TRBJ1-5; TRBD1 matches 7 bases. TRBV23-1 is labeled an ORF, and its function is uncertain. There are 12 residues in the CDR3. With 6 bases clipped from V and 6 bases from J, the junction kept 2 bases outside the gene matches. The CDR3: CASSTGVQPQHF. CDR3 nucleotide sequence: TGCGCCAGCAGCACAGGGGTTCAGCCCCAGCATTTT.

This clone was picked up one time. The V call is TRBV7-2, the J call TRBJ1-2; possible D gene TRBD1, 5 bases. The germline V gene encodes CDR1 SGHTA and CDR2 FQGNSA. Trimming took 2 bases from V and 6 from J, leaving 16 bases between them. The CDR3 contains 15 residues. The CDR3 is CASSLPWGSGDGYTF. CDR3 in DNA: TGTGCCAGCAGCTTACCTTGGGGATCGGGGGATGGCTACACCTTC. The full variable domain, completed using reference TRBV7-2 and TRBJ1-2, is GAGVSQSPSNKVTEKGKDVELRCDPISGHTALYWYRQSLGQGLEFLIYFQGNSAPDKSGLPSDRFSAERTGGSVSTLTIQRTQQEDSAVYLCASSLPWGSGDGYTFGSGTRLTVV.

This chain uses TRBV28 with TRBJ2-1; D is unclear. V dropped 2 bases and J dropped 8 bases, with 7 bases sitting between them. Germline V CDR1 and CDR2: MDHEN, SYDVKM. The CDR3 length is 12 residues. CDR3 in amino acids: CASSLSRDEQFF. The CDR3 DNA reads as TGTGCCAGCAGTTTAAGTCGGGATGAGCAGTTCTTC.

This clone was recorded only once. The V gene is TRBV5-4, the J gene TRBJ2-5, with D possibly matching TRBD1 (6 bases). With 2 bases removed from V and 7 bases from J, the gap between germline ends came to 12 bases. This CDR3 has 13 residues. Germline CDR1 SGHNT, CDR2 YYREEE (reference sequence). CDR3 bases: TGTGCCAGCAGCTTTCGACAGGCCGGGACCCAGTACTTC. It yields the protein CASSFRQAGTQYF.

The rearrangement joins TRBV4-2 to TRBJ1-1, with D uncertain. Germline V gene data show CDR1 as LGHNA and CDR2 as YNFKEQ. V lost 0 bases and J lost 1, with 3 bases in between. CDR3 size: 13 residues. The CDR3 bases are TGTGCCAGCAGCCAAGACAGGAACACTGAAGCTTTCTTT. This gives the protein CASSQDRNTEAFF.

The V call is TRBV29-1, the J call TRBJ2-1, with 10 positions matching TRBD2. This CDR3 has 13 residues. Germline assignment: CDR1 SQVTM and CDR2 ANQGSEA. The J segment lost 4 bases and the V segment lost 7 bases, leaving 4 bases of the junction unmatched. CDR3 sequence reads: CSAGLAVYNEQFF. The CDR3, as DNA: TGCAGCGCAGGACTAGCGGTTTACAATGAGCAGTTCTTC.

The chain joins TRBV7-2 to TRBJ1-3; 7 bases are a match to TRBD1. After removal of 5 bases from V and 0 bases from J, the junction contained 7 bases not matched to a gene. This CDR3 is 16 amino acids long. Germline V CDR1 and CDR2: SGHTA, FQGNSA. The CDR3 region is CASSLGGSRSGNTIYF. CDR3 DNA sequence: TGTGCCAGCAGCCTAGGGGGCAGCCGCTCTGGAAACACCATATATTTT.

This rearrangement joins TRBV18 to TRBJ2-7, with TRBD2 matching over 7 bases. Losses at the gene ends were 3 bases for V and 6 bases for J; bases not matched to a gene: 8. The CDR3 covers 14 residues. In germline, CDR1 is KGHSH, CDR2 LQKENI. The CDR3 DNA reads TGTGCCAGCTCACCCGGACTAGACTCGGGCGAGCAGTACTTC. Translation gives CASSPGLDSGEQYF.

J is TRBJ2-5 and V is TRBV19; tentatively, D is TRBD2 (5 bases). The CDR3 is 13 residues long. V lost 5 bases to trimming and J lost 3 bases, with 10 bases between them. CDR1 and CDR2 from the germline V gene are LNHDA and SQIVND (reference sequence). CDR3 nucleotides: TGTGCCAGTAGTCGGGAAGCAGAAGAGACCCAGTACTTC. Its translation: CASSREAEETQYF.

The rearrangement links TRBV7-2 to TRBJ2-3; possibly TRBD2 for D (6 bases). Trimming took off 4 bases at V and 3 bases at J, with 20 bases between the two ends. In germline, CDR1 is SGHTA, CDR2 FQGNSA. There are 17 residues in the CDR3. CDR3 DNA sequence: TGTGCCAGCAGCTCCGGGCGGGACCCGAGCTCAACAGATACGCAGTATTTT. Translating it yields CASSSGRDPSSTDTQYF.

The chain carries TRBV7-9 and TRBJ2-5; 9 bases agree with TRBD1. The CDR3 contains 15 residues. CDR1 and CDR2 from the germline V gene are SEHNR and FQNEAQ (reference sequence). After removal of 2 bases from V and 2 bases from J, the junction contained 3 bases not matched to a gene. DNA for the CDR3: TGTGCCAGCAGCTTATGGGGACAGGGACAAGAGACCCAGTACTTC. The encoded protein is CASSLWGQGQETQYF. The full variable domain, its missing parts supplied by reference TRBV7-9 and TRBJ2-5, is DTGVSQNPRHKITKRGQNVTFRCDPISEHNRLYWYRQTLGQGPEFLTYFQNEAQLEKSRLLSDRFSAERPKGSFSTLEIQRTEQGDSAMYLCASSLWGQGQETQYFGPGTRLLVL.

V and J are TRBV6-6 and TRBJ2-3, with D maybe TRBD2 (6 bases). V was trimmed by 6 bases and J by 3 bases, leaving 13 bases between them. The germline V gene has CDR1 MNHNY and CDR2 SVGAGI (reference sequence). The CDR3 extends over 14 amino acids. The CDR3 region has the DNA TGTGCCAGCAGACGCGGGACTCAAACAGATACGCAGTATTTT. Translating it yields CASRRGTQTDTQYF.

V gene TRBV14 combines with J gene TRBJ1-1; D is undetermined. Trimming shortened V by 1 base and J by 1 base, and 13 bases separated the two germline ends. Germline CDR1 is SGHDN and CDR2 is FVKESK. The CDR3 length is 16 residues. CDR3 nucleotide sequence: TGTGCCAGCAGCCAAGTGGGCCCCGGATGGAACACTGAAGCTTTCTTT. It codes for CASSQVGPGWNTEAFF.

V usage is TRBV18 and J usage is TRBJ1-1; TRBD1 aligns across 7 bases. This CDR3 is 15 amino acids long. After removal of 5 bases from V and 1 base from J, the junction contained 7 bases not matched to a gene. Germline V gives CDR1 KGHSH, CDR2 LQKENI. CDR3 sequence (DNA): TGTGCCAGCTCAACAACGGCAGGGGGGAACACTGAAGCTTTCTTT. Its translation is CASSTTAGGNTEAFF.

The chain is built from TRBV9 and TRBJ2-2, with 11 bases aligning to TRBD2. The J segment lost 3 bases and the V segment lost 2 bases, leaving 6 bases of the junction unmatched. This CDR3 region has 17 residues. Germline V gene sequence: CDR1 SGDLS, CDR2 YYNGEE. CDR3 loop: CASSVASGGSYTGELFF. The CDR3 DNA reads TGTGCCAGCAGCGTGGCTAGCGGGGGGTCCTACACCGGGGAGCTGTTTTTT.

The V gene is TRBV5-5, the J gene TRBJ2-7; the match to TRBD2 covers 7 bases. After removal of 1 base from V and 7 bases from J, the junction contained 2 bases not matched to a gene. The CDR3 runs to 12 residues. From germline, CDR1 is SGHKS and CDR2 YYEKEE (reference sequence). Here the CDR3 DNA reads TGTGCCAGCAGCTTGCTGGGAGGGGAGCAGTACTTC. Translation: CASSLLGGEQYF.

The chain joins TRBV4-2 to TRBJ2-1; the match to TRBD2 covers 11 bases. The CDR3 sequence is 18 residues long. V gave up 1 base and J gave up 2 bases; unmatched junction bases: 7. Germline V gene lookup returns CDR1 LGHNA and CDR2 YNFKEQ. The CDR3 here is CASSQGRLAGITYNEQFF. DNA of the CDR3: TGTGCCAGCAGCCAAGGACGACTAGCGGGGATCACCTACAATGAGCAGTTCTTC.

The rearrangement joins TRBV10-3 to TRBJ1-1; D remains ambiguous. The germline gives CDR1 ENHRY, CDR2 SYGVKD. The CDR3 has 14 residues. V lost 0 bases and J 4 bases, leaving 9 bases between the germline ends. The CDR3 sequence is CAISESGGGTEAFF. In nucleotides, the CDR3 is TGTGCCATCAGTGAGTCAGGAGGCGGCACTGAAGCTTTCTTT.

V and J are TRBV7-2 and TRBJ1-1, with 8 bases aligning to TRBD1. The junction had 9 bases not matched to a gene; V was cut back by 3 bases and J by 6 bases. Germline CDR1 and CDR2: SGHTA and FQGNSA. This CDR3 contains 15 residues. The CDR3 DNA sequence: TGTGCCAGCAGCTTGCGAACAGGGGGGTGGGCTGAAGCTTTCTTT. Encoded protein: CASSLRTGGWAEAFF.

The chain is built from TRBV10-2 and TRBJ2-4; weak D call: TRBD2 (6 bases). The V gene lost 6 bases and the J gene lost 1 base, with 10 bases spanning the gap. The CDR3 loop spans 14 amino acids. Germline V gene lookup returns CDR1 WSHSY and CDR2 SAAADI. The DNA of the CDR3 is TGCGCCAGCAGAGGGACTGTCGCCAAAAACATTCAGTACTTC. Its translation is CASRGTVAKNIQYF.